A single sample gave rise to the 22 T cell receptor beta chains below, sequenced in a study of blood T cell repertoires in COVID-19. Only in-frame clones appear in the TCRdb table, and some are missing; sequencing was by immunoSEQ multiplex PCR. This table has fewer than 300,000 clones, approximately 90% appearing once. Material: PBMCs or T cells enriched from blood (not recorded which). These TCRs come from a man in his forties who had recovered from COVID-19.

The CDR3, as DNA: TGTGCCAGCAGTACAAACAGGGGACTAGCCAAAAACATTCAGTACTTC. It yields the protein CASSTNRGLAKNIQYF. The chain uses TRBV6-2 or TRBV6-3 and TRBJ2-4, with a tentative D call TRBD1 (7 bases). There are 16 residues in the CDR3. Trimming took off 5 bases at V and 0 bases at J, with 14 bases between the two ends. The V gene's germline CDR1 is MNHEY and CDR2 SVGEGT.

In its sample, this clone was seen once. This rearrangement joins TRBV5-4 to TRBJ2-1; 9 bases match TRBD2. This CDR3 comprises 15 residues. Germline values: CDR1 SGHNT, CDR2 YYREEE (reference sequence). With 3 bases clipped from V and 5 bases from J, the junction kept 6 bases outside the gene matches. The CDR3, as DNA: TGTGCCAGCAGCTCCGCGGGGGGGCCTGACAATGAGCAGTTCTTC. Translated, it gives CASSSAGGPDNEQFF.

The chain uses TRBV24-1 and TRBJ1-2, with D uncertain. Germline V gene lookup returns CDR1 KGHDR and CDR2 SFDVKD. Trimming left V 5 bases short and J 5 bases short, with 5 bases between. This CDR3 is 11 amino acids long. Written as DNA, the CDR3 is TGTGCCACCAGTGGCGTATATGGCTACACCTTC. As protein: CATSGVYGYTF.

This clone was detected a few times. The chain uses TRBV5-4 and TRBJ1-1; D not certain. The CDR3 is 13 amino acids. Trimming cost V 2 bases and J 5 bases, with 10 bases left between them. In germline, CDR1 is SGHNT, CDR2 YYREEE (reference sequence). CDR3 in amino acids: CASSLRGGTEAFF. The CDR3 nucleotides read TGTGCCAGCAGCTTACGAGGTGGGACTGAAGCTTTCTTT.

The CDR3, as DNA: TGTGCCAGCAATTTGGGGGCGAACACTGAAGCTTTCTTT. Its translation is CASNLGANTEAFF. The V gene is TRBV7-3, the J gene TRBJ1-1, with a possible D match to TRBD1 (6 bases). The CDR3 spans 13 residues. Trimming took 7 bases from V and 1 from J, leaving 10 bases between them. Germline CDR1 is SGHTA and CDR2 is FQGTGA.

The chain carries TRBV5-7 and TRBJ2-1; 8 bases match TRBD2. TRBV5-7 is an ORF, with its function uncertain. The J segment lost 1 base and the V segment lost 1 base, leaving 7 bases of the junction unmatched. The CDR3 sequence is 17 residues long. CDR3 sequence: CASSLSSSGGSYNEQFF. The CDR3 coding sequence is TGTGCCAGCAGCTTGTCTTCCAGCGGGGGATCCTACAATGAGCAGTTCTTC.

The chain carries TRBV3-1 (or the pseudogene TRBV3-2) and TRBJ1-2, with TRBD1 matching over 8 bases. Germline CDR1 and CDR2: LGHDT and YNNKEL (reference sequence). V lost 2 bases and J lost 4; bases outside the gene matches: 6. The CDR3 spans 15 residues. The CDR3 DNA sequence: TGTGCCAGCAGCCAACAGGGGGCGCGGAGCTATGGCTACACCTTC. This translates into CASSQQGARSYGYTF.

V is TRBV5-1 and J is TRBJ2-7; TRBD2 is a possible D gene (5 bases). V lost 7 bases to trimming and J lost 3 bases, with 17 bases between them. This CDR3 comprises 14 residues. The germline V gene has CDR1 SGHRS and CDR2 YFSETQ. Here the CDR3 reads CASASSGTIYEQYF. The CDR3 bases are TGCGCCAGCGCCTCGAGCGGCACAATCTACGAGCAGTACTTC.

The DNA of the CDR3 is TGTGCCAGCAGTTTAGGGTATCTTCGAAGGTTATCTTCCAGGGTTACGGATCAGCCCCAGCATTTT. Amino acids: CASSLGYLRRLSSRVTDQPQHF. V usage is TRBV28 and J usage is TRBJ1-5; D may be TRBD1 (5 bases). Trimming stripped 2 bases from V and 5 bases from J, with 34 bases between. CDR3 length equals 22 residues. Germline CDR1 MDHEN, CDR2 SYDVKM.

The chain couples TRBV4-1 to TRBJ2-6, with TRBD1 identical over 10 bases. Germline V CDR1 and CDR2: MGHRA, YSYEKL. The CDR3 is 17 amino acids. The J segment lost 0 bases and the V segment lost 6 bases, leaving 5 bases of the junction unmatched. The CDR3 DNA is TGCGCCAGCAGGCGGGACAGGGGAAACTCTGGGGCCAACGTCCTGACTTTC. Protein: CASRRDRGNSGANVLTF.

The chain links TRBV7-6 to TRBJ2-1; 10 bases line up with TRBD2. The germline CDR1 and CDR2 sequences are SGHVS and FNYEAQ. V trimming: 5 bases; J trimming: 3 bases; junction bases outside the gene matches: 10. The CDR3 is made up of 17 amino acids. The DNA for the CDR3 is TGTGCCAGCAGCCCCATATTAGCGGGAGGTTTCTACAATGAGCAGTTCTTC. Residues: CASSPILAGGFYNEQFF.

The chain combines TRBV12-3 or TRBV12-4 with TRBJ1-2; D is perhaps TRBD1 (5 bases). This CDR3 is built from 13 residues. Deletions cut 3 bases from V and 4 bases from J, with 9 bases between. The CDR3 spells CASSFDSSYGYTF. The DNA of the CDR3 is TGTGCCAGCAGTTTCGACAGTAGCTATGGCTACACCTTC.

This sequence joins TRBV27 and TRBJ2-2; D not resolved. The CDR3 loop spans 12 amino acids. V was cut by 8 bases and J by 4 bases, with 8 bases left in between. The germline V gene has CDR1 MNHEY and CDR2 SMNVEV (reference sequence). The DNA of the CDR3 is TGTGCCAGCTCCGAGGCCACCGGGGAGCTGTTTTTT. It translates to CASSEATGELFF.

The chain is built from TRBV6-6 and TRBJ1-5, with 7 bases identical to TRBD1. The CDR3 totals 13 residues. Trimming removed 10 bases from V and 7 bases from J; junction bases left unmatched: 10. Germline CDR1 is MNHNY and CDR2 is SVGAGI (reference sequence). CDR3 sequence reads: CAIKGAGGQPQHF. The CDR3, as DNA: TGTGCCATCAAGGGGGCCGGGGGCCAGCCCCAGCATTTT.

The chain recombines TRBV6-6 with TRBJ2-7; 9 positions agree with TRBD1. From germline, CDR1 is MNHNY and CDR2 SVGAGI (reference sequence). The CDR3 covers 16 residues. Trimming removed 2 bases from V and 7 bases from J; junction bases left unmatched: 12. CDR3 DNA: TGTGCCAGCAGTTACCCCCCCGGGACAGGGATAGGGGAGCAGTACTTC. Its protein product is CASSYPPGTGIGEQYF.

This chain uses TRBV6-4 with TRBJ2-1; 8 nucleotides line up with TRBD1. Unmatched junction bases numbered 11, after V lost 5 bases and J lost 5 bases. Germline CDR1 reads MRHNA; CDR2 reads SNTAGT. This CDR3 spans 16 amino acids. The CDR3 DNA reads TGTGCCAGCAGTTTAAGCAGGGGGCTAAAGAACAATGAGCAGTTCTTC. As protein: CASSLSRGLKNNEQFF.

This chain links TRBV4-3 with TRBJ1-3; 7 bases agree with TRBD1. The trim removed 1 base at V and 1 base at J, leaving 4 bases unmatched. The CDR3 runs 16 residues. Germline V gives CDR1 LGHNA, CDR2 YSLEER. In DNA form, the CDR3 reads TGCGCCAGCAGCCAAGCGCCAGGGGGATCTGGAAACACCATATATTTT. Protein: CASSQAPGGSGNTIYF.

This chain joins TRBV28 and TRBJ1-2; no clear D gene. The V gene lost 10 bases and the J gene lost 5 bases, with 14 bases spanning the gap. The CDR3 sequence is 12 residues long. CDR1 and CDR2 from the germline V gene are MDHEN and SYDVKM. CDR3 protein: CATAPQIYGYTF. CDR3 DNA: TGTGCCACCGCACCGCAGATTTATGGCTACACCTTC.

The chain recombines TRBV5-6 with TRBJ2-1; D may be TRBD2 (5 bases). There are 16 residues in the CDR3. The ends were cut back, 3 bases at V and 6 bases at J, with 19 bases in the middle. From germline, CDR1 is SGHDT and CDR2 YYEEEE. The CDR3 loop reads CASSWPGVATPNEQFF. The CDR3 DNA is TGTGCCAGCAGCTGGCCCGGGGTCGCTACCCCCAATGAGCAGTTCTTC.

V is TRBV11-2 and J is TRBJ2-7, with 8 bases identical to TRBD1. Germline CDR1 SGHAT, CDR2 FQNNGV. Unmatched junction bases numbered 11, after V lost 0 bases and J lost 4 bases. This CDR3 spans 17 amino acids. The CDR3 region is CASSLDRVAGGRYEQYF. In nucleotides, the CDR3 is TGTGCCAGCAGCTTAGATCGGGTGGCAGGGGGCCGATACGAGCAGTACTTC.

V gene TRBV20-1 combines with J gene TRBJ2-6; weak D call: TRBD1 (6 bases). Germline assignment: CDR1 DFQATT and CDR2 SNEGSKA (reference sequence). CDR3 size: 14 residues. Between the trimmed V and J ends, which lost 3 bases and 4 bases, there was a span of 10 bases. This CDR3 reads CSASQGLGANVLTF. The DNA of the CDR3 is TGCAGTGCTAGTCAGGGGTTAGGGGCCAACGTCCTGACTTTC.

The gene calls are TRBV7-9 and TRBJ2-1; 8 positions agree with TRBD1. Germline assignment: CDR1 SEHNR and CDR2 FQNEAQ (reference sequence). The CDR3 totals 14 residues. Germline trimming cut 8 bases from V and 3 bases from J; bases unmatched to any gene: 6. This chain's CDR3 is CASQSGQVYNEQFF. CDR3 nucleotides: TGTGCCAGCCAGTCGGGACAGGTCTACAATGAGCAGTTCTTC.